The sequence of this TCR beta chain was determined in a study of CD8+ T cells in alopecia areata. Turning to this clone: The antigen is not known.

Extracted from the samples, RNA was reverse transcribed into cDNA to serve as the sequencing template. The table came from immunoSEQ multiplex PCR; TCRdb's copy has only in-frame clones and leaves some out. The sample carries 150,000 or so clones, 55% recorded once. The ends were cut back, 4 bases at V and 0 bases at J, with 12 bases in the middle. This CDR3 contains 16 residues. CDR1 and CDR2 (germline): MNHNY, SVGAGI (reference sequence). Whole-study results and caveats: TCRs were shared less clearly across patients than in mice, possibly for HLA-related reasons.

The material sequenced was CD4+ T cells sorted from blood. The gene calls are TRBV6-6 and TRBJ2-2, with a tentative D call TRBD1 (5 bases). The sequence was collected from a human donor in good health. This chain's CDR3 is CASSSRQNSNTGELFF. CDR3 sequence (DNA): TGTGCCAGCAGTTCCCGACAGAACTCGAACACCGGGGAGCTGTTTTTT.